This is a list of T cell receptor beta chains from one sample in a study of T cell repertoires in cytomegalovirus infection. These TCRs' antigens remain unknown. TCRdb re-derived calls from the reads in MiXCR, one entry per CDR3 protein. The sample lists 300,000 to 400,000 distinct CDR3 sequences, roughly 25% occurring once. Sequencing was performed on cultured PBMCs, taken from culture after CMV antigen stimulation. The receptors were sampled from a human donor in good health (CMV status not recorded). Some clones in this sample may be carry-over from other donors' samples. The CDR3 runs from the conserved cysteine through the conserved F or W. The order of the fields is D gene, J gene, clone size, V gene, CDR3 protein, CDR3 DNA. A D gene is named only where the DNA matches it firmly. Only some rows state a clone size, as once, few, many or a class for expanded clones.

D: TRBD2
J: TRBJ2-5
size: -
V: TRBV15
CDR3: CATSRDSPGGPDETQYF
DNA: TGTGCCACCAGCAGAGATTCTCCGGGAGGGCCAGATGAGACCCAGTACTTC

D: -
J: TRBJ2-3
size: -
V: TRBV27
CDR3: CASSPVPRSGDTQYF
DNA: TGTGCCAGCAGTCCTGTTCCTAGATCAGGGGATACGCAGTATTTT

D: -
J: TRBJ2-3
size: few
V: TRBV7-4
CDR3: CASSKGGSDTQYF
DNA: TGTGCCAGCAGCAAAGGGGGGTCAGATACGCAGTATTTT

D: TRBD1
J: TRBJ2-1
size: many
V: TRBV7-6
CDR3: CASSSTTGTALTNEQFF
DNA: TGTGCCAGCAGCTCAACTACCGGGACAGCCCTCACGAATGAGCAGTTCTTC

D: TRBD1
J: TRBJ1-1
size: few
V: TRBV7-6
CDR3: CASSLEGQGIYTEAFF
DNA: TGTGCCAGCAGCTTAGAGGGACAGGGAATTTACACTGAAGCTTTCTTT

D: TRBD2
J: TRBJ2-2
size: few
V: TRBV12-5
CDR3: CASGSTGTSGRNPGELFF
DNA: TGTGCTAGTGGTTCCACCGGGACTAGCGGGAGAAATCCCGGGGAGCTGTTTTTT

D: -
J: TRBJ1-4
size: -
V: TRBV24-1
CDR3: CATSDPTATNEKLFF
DNA: TGTGCCACCAGTGACCCGACGGCAACTAATGAAAAACTGTTTTTT

D: TRBD2
J: TRBJ2-3
size: -
V: TRBV28
CDR3: CASRHRGGDTQYF
DNA: TGTGCCAGCAGACACCGGGGGGGGGATACGCAGTATTTT

D: TRBD1
J: TRBJ2-7
size: -
V: TRBV28
CDR3: CASSSAYDRDRFYEQYF
DNA: TGTGCCAGCAGTTCAGCTTACGACCGGGACAGGTTCTACGAGCAGTACTTC

D: -
J: TRBJ1-2
size: few
V: TRBV7-6
CDR3: CASSHDRRYGYTF
DNA: TGTGCCAGCAGCCACGACAGGCGCTATGGCTACACCTTC

D: -
J: TRBJ2-7
size: many
V: TRBV6-2/TRBV6-3
CDR3: CASSASTDPPYEQYF
DNA: TGTGCCAGCAGCGCCTCGACCGACCCTCCCTACGAGCAGTACTTC

D: TRBD1
J: TRBJ2-4
size: -
V: TRBV11-2
CDR3: CASSAIGQAFVKNIQYF
DNA: TGTGCCAGCAGCGCCATAGGACAGGCCTTCGTAAAAAACATTCAGTACTTC

D: -
J: TRBJ1-5
size: -
V: TRBV27
CDR3: CASSFSTDSNQPQHF
DNA: TGTGCCAGCAGTTTTTCCACGGATAGCAATCAGCCCCAGCATTTT

D: TRBD1
J: TRBJ1-5
size: -
V: TRBV12-3/TRBV12-4
CDR3: CASSLKAGGLAHF
DNA: TGTGCCAGCAGTTTAAAGGCAGGGGGCTTAGCGCATTTT

D: TRBD2
J: TRBJ2-1
size: many
V: TRBV11-2
CDR3: CASSPGTSVYNEQFF
DNA: TGTGCCAGCAGTCCCGGGACTAGCGTTTACAATGAGCAGTTCTTC

D: -
J: TRBJ2-5
size: -
V: TRBV7-2
CDR3: CASSQGAGEQETQYF
DNA: TGTGCCAGCAGCCAGGGGGCGGGGGAGCAAGAGACCCAGTACTTC

D: TRBD2
J: TRBJ2-1
size: many
V: TRBV7-3
CDR3: CASSLAASGGNEQFF
DNA: TGTGCCAGCAGCCTAGCGGCTAGCGGGGGGAATGAGCAGTTCTTC

D: TRBD2
J: TRBJ2-1
size: -
V: TRBV29-1
CDR3: CSVRRYGTRRKNEQFF
DNA: TGCAGCGTTAGGAGGTACGGGACTAGAAGAAAGAATGAGCAGTTCTTC

D: -
J: TRBJ1-5
size: many
V: TRBV20-1
CDR3: CSAWRKNQPQHF
DNA: TGCAGTGCTTGGAGGAAGAATCAGCCCCAGCATTTT

D: TRBD1
J: TRBJ1-2
size: -
V: TRBV4-3
CDR3: CASSQETGLGGYTF
DNA: TGCGCCAGCAGCCAAGAGACAGGGCTGGGTGGCTACACCTTC

D: -
J: TRBJ2-1
size: -
V: TRBV11-2
CDR3: CASSFSLHEQFF
DNA: TGTGCCAGCAGCTTCTCACTACATGAGCAGTTCTTC

D: -
J: TRBJ2-5
size: -
V: TRBV5-1
CDR3: CASSPQGRYETQYF
DNA: TGCGCCAGCAGCCCCCAAGGGAGATATGAGACCCAGTACTTC

D: -
J: TRBJ2-1
size: few
V: TRBV19
CDR3: CASSFGQIYNEQFF
DNA: TGTGCCAGTAGTTTTGGACAGATATACAATGAGCAGTTCTTC

D: TRBD2
J: TRBJ2-1
size: -
V: TRBV9
CDR3: CASSETGGPNEQFF
DNA: TGTGCCAGCAGCGAAACGGGAGGGCCCAATGAGCAGTTCTTC

D: TRBD1
J: TRBJ2-6
size: many
V: TRBV7-6
CDR3: CASSLQGTGANVLTF
DNA: TGTGCCAGCAGCCTACAGGGGACTGGGGCCAACGTCCTGACTTTC

D: -
J: TRBJ1-1
size: many
V: TRBV20-1
CDR3: CSASSGGSDTEAFF
DNA: TGCAGTGCTAGTAGCGGGGGAAGCGACACTGAAGCTTTCTTT

D: TRBD2
J: TRBJ2-1
size: -
V: TRBV19
CDR3: CASSTGGGRHEQFF
DNA: TGTGCCAGTAGTACCGGCGGGGGGCGGCATGAGCAGTTCTTC

D: -
J: TRBJ1-5
size: many
V: TRBV7-2
CDR3: CASSRERYSNQPQHF
DNA: TGTGCCAGCAGCCGAGAGCGCTATAGCAATCAGCCCCAGCATTTT

D: -
J: TRBJ1-5
size: once
V: TRBV29-1
CDR3: CSVEENSNQPQHF
DNA: TGCAGCGTTGAGGAGAATAGCAATCAGCCCCAGCATTTT

D: -
J: TRBJ2-1
size: many
V: TRBV7-6
CDR3: CASSLRLGTAEQFF
DNA: TGTGCCAGCAGCCTCAGACTAGGGACGGCTGAGCAGTTCTTC

D: TRBD1
J: TRBJ1-6
size: -
V: TRBV20-1
CDR3: CSARDSRTGRSYNSPLHF
DNA: TGCAGTGCTAGAGATTCTCGGACAGGCCGCTCCTATAATTCACCCCTCCACTTT

D: TRBD1
J: TRBJ1-5
size: few
V: TRBV19
CDR3: CATATGGLSNQPQHF
DNA: TGTGCCACCGCAACAGGGGGCTTAAGCAATCAGCCCCAGCATTTT

D: TRBD1
J: TRBJ2-1
size: many
V: TRBV6-2/TRBV6-3
CDR3: CASTQSGTGGEQFF
DNA: TGTGCCAGCACCCAATCCGGGACAGGGGGTGAGCAGTTCTTC

D: -
J: TRBJ2-7
size: -
V: TRBV11-2
CDR3: CASSPLDYTGFYEQYF
DNA: TGTGCCAGCAGCCCACTAGACTACACGGGGTTTTACGAGCAGTACTTC

D: -
J: TRBJ2-3
size: many
V: TRBV6-2/TRBV6-3
CDR3: CASAQRSPADTQYF
DNA: TGTGCCAGCGCCCAGCGATCCCCCGCAGATACGCAGTATTTT

D: TRBD1
J: TRBJ1-6
size: many
V: TRBV4-1
CDR3: CASSHRDRGQGPFLDNSPLHF
DNA: TGCGCCAGCAGCCACCGGGATAGGGGACAGGGACCATTCCTCGATAATTCACCCCTCCACTTT

D: TRBD2
J: TRBJ2-1
size: -
V: TRBV20-1
CDR3: CSAKHGGRGSYNEQFF
DNA: TGCAGTGCAAAACATGGCGGGAGGGGTTCCTACAATGAGCAGTTCTTC

D: TRBD2
J: TRBJ2-6
size: many
V: TRBV6-6
CDR3: CASSSIAGGHRGANVLTF
DNA: TGTGCCAGCAGTTCCATAGCGGGAGGCCACCGGGGGGCCAACGTCCTGACTTTC

D: -
J: TRBJ2-3
size: -
V: TRBV29-1
CDR3: CSVDGTFTSTDTQYF
DNA: TGCAGCGTCGACGGGACGTTCACTAGCACAGATACGCAGTATTTT

D: TRBD1
J: TRBJ2-2
size: -
V: TRBV7-2
CDR3: CASSFLPGQGNTGELFF
DNA: TGTGCCAGCAGCTTTTTACCGGGACAGGGCAACACCGGGGAGCTGTTTTTT

D: TRBD2
J: TRBJ2-3
size: few
V: TRBV12-3/TRBV12-4
CDR3: CASSGERGAGDTQYF
DNA: TGTGCCAGCAGTGGTGAGCGGGGGGCGGGAGATACGCAGTATTTT

D: -
J: TRBJ2-3
size: few
V: TRBV5-1
CDR3: CASGFVSSTDTQYF
DNA: TGCGCCAGTGGTTTTGTCTCTAGCACAGATACGCAGTATTTT

D: -
J: TRBJ2-3
size: -
V: TRBV27
CDR3: CASSPQGGRSTDTQYF
DNA: TGTGCCAGCAGTCCCCAGGGCGGGCGCAGCACAGATACGCAGTATTTT

D: -
J: TRBJ2-6
size: -
V: TRBV4-3
CDR3: CASSQEGTASSGANVLTF
DNA: TGCGCCAGCAGCCAAGAGGGGACGGCAAGCTCTGGGGCCAACGTCCTGACTTTC

D: TRBD1
J: TRBJ1-4
size: -
V: TRBV19
CDR3: CASTLTGVSEKLFF
DNA: TGTGCCAGTACCCTGACAGGGGTGAGCGAAAAACTGTTTTTT

D: TRBD1
J: TRBJ2-1
size: -
V: TRBV29-1
CDR3: CSVEDWRQGTYNEQFF
DNA: TGCAGCGTTGAAGATTGGAGACAGGGGACCTACAATGAGCAGTTCTTC

D: TRBD1
J: TRBJ2-3
size: many
V: TRBV7-9
CDR3: CASSFTRQGGRADTQYF
DNA: TGTGCCAGCAGCTTTACCCGACAGGGGGGGCGCGCGGATACGCAGTATTTT

D: -
J: TRBJ2-2
size: many
V: TRBV6-2/TRBV6-3
CDR3: CASSYTWGELFF
DNA: TGTGCCAGCAGTTACACCTGGGGGGAGCTGTTTTTT

D: -
J: TRBJ2-5
size: -
V: TRBV11-2
CDR3: CASSPDLTWETQYF
DNA: TGTGCCAGCAGCCCCGACCTGACGTGGGAGACCCAGTACTTC

D: TRBD2
J: TRBJ2-3
size: -
V: TRBV2
CDR3: CASSRAGGFSTDTQYF
DNA: TGTGCCAGCAGTAGAGCGGGAGGGTTTAGCACAGATACGCAGTATTTT

D: -
J: TRBJ1-3
size: few
V: TRBV6-2/TRBV6-3
CDR3: CASKRGTTGNTIYF
DNA: TGTGCCAGCAAGAGGGGGACCACTGGAAACACCATATATTTT

D: -
J: TRBJ2-1
size: -
V: TRBV11-2
CDR3: CASSRLGEEQFF
DNA: TGTGCCAGCAGCCGTCTTGGAGAAGAGCAGTTCTTC

D: -
J: TRBJ1-2
size: many
V: TRBV7-9
CDR3: CASSLTVLGGYTF
DNA: TGTGCCAGCAGCCTGACCGTCCTAGGCGGCTACACCTTC

D: -
J: TRBJ1-6
size: many
V: TRBV7-2
CDR3: CASSSTDYNSPLHF
DNA: TGTGCCAGCAGCTCGACAGATTATAATTCACCCCTCCACTTT

D: -
J: TRBJ1-5
size: -
V: TRBV3-1
CDR3: CASSPMIGGNQPQHF
DNA: TGTGCCAGCAGCCCAATGATAGGGGGGAATCAGCCCCAGCATTTT

D: TRBD1
J: TRBJ1-5
size: many
V: TRBV28
CDR3: CASSLDRGDQPQHF
DNA: TGTGCCAGCAGCCTAGACAGGGGAGATCAGCCCCAGCATTTT

D: -
J: TRBJ1-1
size: -
V: TRBV9
CDR3: CASSVGGGPEAFF
DNA: TGTGCCAGCAGCGTAGGGGGGGGTCCTGAAGCTTTCTTT